The T cell receptor beta chain described here comes from a study of CD8 T cells in Susac syndrome. Sequencing of TCR beta covered CD8+ and CD4+ T cells obtained from blood. Study-level points and caveats: The TCR sequencing and HLA analysis in the study involved a relatively small number of individuals, as the study acknowledged.

In this sample, this clonotype turned up once. Antigen specificity is unknown. Random hexamers were used to reverse transcribe the RNA input (about 0.45 to 1 ug). Amplification of TCR beta CDR3 by immunoSEQ multiplex PCR spanned 54 Vbeta and 13 Jbeta. MiXCR was run by TCRdb on the immunoSEQ multiplex PCR reads, yielding one entry per CDR3 protein. Here the sample spans 300,000 or so distinct CDR3 sequences, about 91% being singletons. The ends were cut back, 4 bases at V and 7 bases at J, with 16 bases in the middle. CDR3 size: 15 residues. Germline V gives CDR1 LGHNA, CDR2 YSLEER. The specimen was CD4+ T cells from PBMCs. This chain connects TRBV4-3 to TRBJ1-4; D not resolved. The receptor's source is a human donor with multiple sclerosis. The DNA of the CDR3 is TGCGCCAGCAGCCGGAAGGCTGGGAGATTTGAAAAACTGTTTTTT. Protein product: CASSRKAGRFEKLFF.